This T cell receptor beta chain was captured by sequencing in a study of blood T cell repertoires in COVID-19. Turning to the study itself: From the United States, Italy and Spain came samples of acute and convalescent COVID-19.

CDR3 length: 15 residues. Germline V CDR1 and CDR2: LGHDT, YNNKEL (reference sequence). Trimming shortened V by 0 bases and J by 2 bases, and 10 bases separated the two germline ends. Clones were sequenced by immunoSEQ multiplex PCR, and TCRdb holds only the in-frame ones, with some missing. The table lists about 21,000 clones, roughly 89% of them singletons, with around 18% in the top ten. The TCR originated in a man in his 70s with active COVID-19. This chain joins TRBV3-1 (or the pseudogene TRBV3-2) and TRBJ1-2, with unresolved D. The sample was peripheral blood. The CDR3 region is CASSQDGPVNYGYTF. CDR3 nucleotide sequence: TGTGCCAGCAGCCAAGATGGTCCAGTAAACTATGGCTACACCTTC.